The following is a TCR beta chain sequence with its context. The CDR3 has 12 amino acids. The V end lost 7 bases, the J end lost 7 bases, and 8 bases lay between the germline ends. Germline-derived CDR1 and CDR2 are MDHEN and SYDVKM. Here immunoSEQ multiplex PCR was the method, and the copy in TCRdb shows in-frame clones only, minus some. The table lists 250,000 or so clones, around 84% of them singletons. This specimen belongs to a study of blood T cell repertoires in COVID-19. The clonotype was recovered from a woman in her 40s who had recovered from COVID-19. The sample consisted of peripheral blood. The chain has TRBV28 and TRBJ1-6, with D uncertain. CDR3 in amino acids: CASNSANSPLHF. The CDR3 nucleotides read TGTGCCAGCAACAGTGCCAATTCACCCCTCCACTTT. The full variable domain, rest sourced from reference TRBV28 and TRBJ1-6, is DVKVTQSSRYLVKRTGEKVFLECVQDMDHENMFWYRQDPGLGLRLIYFSYDVKMKEKGDIPEGYSVSREKKERFSLILESASTNQTSMYLCASNSANSPLHFGNGTRLTVT.